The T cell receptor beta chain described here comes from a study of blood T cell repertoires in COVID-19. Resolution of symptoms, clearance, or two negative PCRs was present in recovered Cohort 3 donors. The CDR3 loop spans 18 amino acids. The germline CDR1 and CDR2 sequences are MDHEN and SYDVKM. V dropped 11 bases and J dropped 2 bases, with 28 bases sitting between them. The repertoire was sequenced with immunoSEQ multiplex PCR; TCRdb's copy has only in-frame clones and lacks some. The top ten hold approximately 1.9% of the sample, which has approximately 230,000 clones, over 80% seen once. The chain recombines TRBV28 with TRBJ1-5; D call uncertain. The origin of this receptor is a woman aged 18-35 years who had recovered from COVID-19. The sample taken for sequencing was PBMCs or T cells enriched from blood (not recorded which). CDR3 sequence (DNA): TGTGCCGCAGTTTATTGTGTGGTTCAGAAGCGTGGCAATCAGCCCCAGCATTTT. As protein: CAAVYCVVQKRGNQPQHF. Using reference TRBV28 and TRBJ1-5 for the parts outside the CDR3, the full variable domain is DVKVTQSSRYLVKRTGEKVFLECVQDMDHENMFWYRQDPGLGLRLIYFSYDVKMKEKGDIPEGYSVSREKKERFSLILESASTNQTSMYLCAAVYCVVQKRGNQPQHFGDGTRLSIL.